Following are 14 T cell receptor beta chains from one sample sequenced in a study of shared clonotypes between healthy human individuals. In the naive CD8 group, cells lacked CD45RO and were positively selected for CCR7, so terminally differentiated effector memory CD45RA+ cells were left out. Here immunoSEQ multiplex PCR was the method, and the copy in TCRdb shows in-frame clones only, minus some. The data hold around 1,900,000 clones, with 90% to 95% observed a single time. The sequenced sample consisted of naive CD8+ T cells from PBMCs. The receptors derive from a man younger than 30 in good health. Some clones in this sample may be carry-over from other donors' samples.

The chain couples TRBV5-8 to TRBJ1-5, with D unclear. The CDR3 runs to 14 residues. Trimming left V 4 bases short and J 2 bases short, with 10 bases between. CDR1 and CDR2 (germline): SGHTS, YDEGEE. The CDR3 loop reads CASSLARGNQPQHF. DNA for the CDR3: TGTGCCAGCAGCCTAGCTAGGGGCAATCAGCCCCAGCATTTT. The whole variable domain, remainder taken from reference TRBV5-8 and TRBJ1-5, is EAGVTQSPTHLIKTRGQQATLRCSPISGHTSVYWYQQALGLGLQFLLWYDEGEERNRGNFPPRFSGRQFPNYSSELNVNALELEDSALYLCASSLARGNQPQHFGDGTRLSIL.

This clone was observed a single time. Additional DNA sequences in this sample encode the identical CDR3. The chain joins TRBV7-9 to TRBJ2-7, with 8 nucleotides matching TRBD2. Trimming cost V 5 bases and J 7 bases; bases outside gene matches: 10. Per the germline V gene, CDR1 is SEHNR and CDR2 is FQNEAQ (reference sequence). The CDR3 has 14 amino acids. The CDR3 DNA sequence: TGTGCCAGCAGCGCACCGGGACTAGACTATGAGCAGTACTTC. Its translation is CASSAPGLDYEQYF.

The chain is built from TRBV7-9 and TRBJ2-2; D not certain. CDR3 size: 15 residues. V was clipped by 2 bases and J by 1 base, with 8 bases between them. Germline values: CDR1 SEHNR, CDR2 FQNEAQ (reference sequence). CDR3 protein: CASSLYVQNTGELFF. CDR3 bases: TGTGCCAGCAGCTTATATGTACAGAACACCGGGGAGCTGTTTTTT.

This chain uses TRBV4-1 with TRBJ2-1; TRBD2 agrees at 10 bases. CDR1 and CDR2 from the germline V gene are MGHRA and YSYEKL. The J segment lost 9 bases and the V segment lost 5 bases, leaving 10 bases of the junction unmatched. The CDR3 runs 15 residues. The DNA for the CDR3 is TGCGCCAGCAGCTACAGGCTAGCGGGAGCACCTGAGCAGTTCTTC. It encodes CASSYRLAGAPEQFF.

This chain links TRBV11-2 with TRBJ2-1; 8 bases align to TRBD2. The V gene's germline CDR1 is SGHAT and CDR2 FQNNGV. CDR3 length: 15 amino acids. J gave up 7 bases and V 4 bases, and 9 bases lay outside the gene matches. CDR3: CASSSTSEAGNEQFF. The CDR3 DNA follows: TGTGCCAGCAGCTCGACTAGCGAGGCCGGGAATGAGCAGTTCTTC.

The chain carries TRBV7-9 and TRBJ2-5; TRBD1 aligns across 9 bases. The assigned J gene may be wrong: the sequence end matches TRBJ2-7 better. The CDR3 is made up of 15 amino acids. CDR1 is SEHNR, CDR2 FQNEAQ, per germline (reference sequence). CDR3 sequence reads: CASTLGTGNGYEQYF. The CDR3 nucleotides read TGTGCCAGCACCCTCGGGACAGGGAACGGTTACGAGCAGTACTTC.

This clone has a single count. CDR3 sequence: CASSLGSLGETQYF. In DNA form, the CDR3 reads TGTGCCAGCAGCTTAGGGTCCCTGGGTGAGACCCAGTACTTC. The chain links TRBV7-8 to TRBJ2-5; D gene ambiguous. The V end lost 1 base, the J end lost 5 bases, and 11 bases lay between the germline ends. The length of the CDR3 is 14 residues. In germline, CDR1 is SGHVS, CDR2 FQNEAQ.

The chain recombines TRBV7-8 with TRBJ1-4; D gene unclear. Germline lookup yields CDR1 SGHVS and CDR2 FQNEAQ. Trimming left V 1 base short and J 0 bases short, with 12 bases between. This CDR3 has 17 amino acids. The CDR3 loop is CASSLVVRRPTNEKLFF. In nucleotides, the CDR3 is TGTGCCAGCAGCTTAGTGGTCCGGCGGCCAACTAATGAAAAACTGTTTTTT.

This sequence joins TRBV7-2 and TRBJ2-1; 7 bases are a match to TRBD1. CDR1 is SGHTA, CDR2 FQGNSA, per germline. Trimming removed 4 bases from V and 6 bases from J; junction bases left unmatched: 6. CDR3 length equals 14 residues. Here the CDR3 DNA reads TGTGCCAGCAGCTACATGAGGGGGCTCAATGAGCAGTTCTTC. It yields the protein CASSYMRGLNEQFF.

This chain joins TRBV27 and TRBJ1-5, with 7 bases lining up with TRBD1. The trim removed 5 bases at V and 0 bases at J, leaving 10 bases unmatched. The CDR3 length is 17 residues. The germline V gene encodes CDR1 MNHEY and CDR2 SMNVEV (reference sequence). The CDR3 is CASSPMTGFNSNQPQHF. The CDR3 region has the DNA TGTGCCAGCAGTCCTATGACAGGGTTTAATAGCAATCAGCCCCAGCATTTT.

This clone has only one observation. At the DNA level, this CDR3 is encoded by other sequences in the same sample as well. The chain employs TRBV6-1 and TRBJ2-7; 7 nucleotides match TRBD2. The germline gives CDR1 MNHNS, CDR2 SASEGT. There are 14 residues in the CDR3. The ends lost 2 bases at V and 0 bases at J; junction bases unmatched: 1. The CDR3 DNA reads as TGTGCCAGCAGTGAATGGGGGGGCTCCTACGAGCAGTACTTC. Translation: CASSEWGGSYEQYF.

V usage is TRBV19 and J usage is TRBJ2-2; 7 nucleotides match TRBD2. The CDR3 loop spans 16 amino acids. The germline V gene has CDR1 LNHDA and CDR2 SQIVND (reference sequence). J was trimmed by 4 bases and V by 3 bases; bases with no gene match: 8. CDR3 DNA sequence: TGTGCCAGTAGTATTTCGGGGGGTGTTACCACCGGGGAGCTGTTTTTT. Residues: CASSISGGVTTGELFF. Variable domain in full (rest from reference TRBV19 and TRBJ2-2): DGGITQSPKYLFRKEGQNVTLSCEQNLNHDAMYWYRQDPGQGLRLIYYSQIVNDFQKGDIAEGYSVSREKKESFPLTVTSAQKNPTAFYLCASSISGGVTTGELFFGEGSRLTVL.

A word on this clone: Other DNA sequences in this specimen translate into the identical CDR3. J is TRBJ2-7 and V is TRBV4-3, with D perhaps TRBD2 (5 bases). The germline V and J ends were trimmed by 3 bases and 2 bases, with 11 bases remaining between them. Germline V gives CDR1 LGHNA, CDR2 YSLEER. The CDR3 contains 14 residues. CDR3 sequence reads: CASSQGSGTYEQYF. The DNA of the CDR3 is TGCGCCAGCAGCCAGGGATCCGGGACCTACGAGCAGTACTTC.

This chain uses TRBV25-1 with TRBJ1-1; TRBD1 aligns across 9 bases. The germline CDR1 and CDR2 sequences are MGHDK and SYGVNS. With V trimmed by 5 bases and J by 6 bases, 10 bases remained unmatched. This CDR3 is built from 15 residues. CDR3 region: CASSSRQGDWAEAFF. The CDR3, as DNA: TGTGCCAGCAGTTCTCGACAGGGGGACTGGGCTGAAGCTTTCTTT. The full variable domain, with the rest looked up from reference TRBV25-1 and TRBJ1-1, is EADIYQTPRYLVIGTGKKITLECSQTMGHDKMYWYQQDPGMELHLIHYSYGVNSTEKGDLSSESTVSRIRTEHFPLTLESARPSHTSQYLCASSSRQGDWAEAFFGQGTRLTVV.